Presented here are 22 T cell receptor beta chains from one specimen sequenced in a study of control samples from healthy donors and cancer patients. Here immunoSEQ multiplex PCR was the method, and the copy in TCRdb shows in-frame clones only, minus some. The sample carries more than 85,000 clones, around 89% recorded once. Sequences were obtained from blood. The receptors shown here come from a woman in her fifties or sixties in good health.

V gene TRBV21-1 combines with J gene TRBJ2-3; TRBD2, the D gene given by the table, was not confirmed from the DNA. TRBV21-1 is annotated as a pseudogene. The CDR3 extends over 12 amino acids. This CDR3 reads CASSATPDTQYF. Here the CDR3 DNA reads TGTGCCAGCAGCGCTACCCCGGATACGCAGTATTTT.

The chain joins TRBV7-8 to TRBJ2-1; D perhaps matches TRBD2 (7 bases). From germline, CDR1 is SGHVS and CDR2 FQNEAQ. The CDR3 consists of 16 residues. V lost 5 bases to trimming and J lost 5 bases, with 19 bases between them. The CDR3 DNA follows: TGTGCCAGCAGCCCCGCCCGGGGGGCACTTAACAATGAGCAGTTCTTC. It translates to CASSPARGALNNEQFF.

For the CDR3, the DNA is TGTGCCAGCAGCACAGGGGTGGAAAGCATCGGGACCCAGTACTTC. It is translated as CASSTGVESIGTQYF. V and J are TRBV6-5 and TRBJ2-5; 7 nucleotides match TRBD1. V lost 6 bases, J lost 7 bases, and 14 bases stayed unmatched. Germline V CDR1 and CDR2: MNHEY, SVGAGI. The CDR3 consists of 15 residues.

The chain recombines TRBV4-3 with TRBJ2-7; TRBD2 aligns across 8 bases. The CDR3 is 15 amino acids. The V gene's germline CDR1 is LGHNA and CDR2 YSLEER. The ends lost 1 base at V and 3 bases at J; junction bases unmatched: 5. In nucleotides, the CDR3 is TGCGCCAGCAGCCAAGCCTTGGGACTAGGCTACGAGCAGTACGTC. This sequence encodes CASSQALGLGYEQYV.

The chain has TRBV7-3 and TRBJ1-3; D unclear. The CDR3 runs to 13 residues. V was cut by 4 bases and J by 1 base, with 5 bases left in between. Germline loops: CDR1 SGHTA, CDR2 FQGTGA. DNA for the CDR3: TGTGCCAGCAGCTCGGGATCTGGAAACACCATATATTTT. Protein product: CASSSGSGNTIYF.

The chain uses TRBV27 and TRBJ2-2; D not certain. This CDR3 is 14 amino acids long. Germline CDR1 reads MNHEY; CDR2 reads SMNVEV (reference sequence). Trimming took 4 bases from V and 6 from J, leaving 12 bases between them. CDR3 nucleotide sequence: TGTGCCAGCAGTTCGGCAGCCAAGGCCGGGGAGCTGTTTTTT. Encoded protein: CASSSAAKAGELFF.

The chain is built from TRBV10-1 and TRBJ2-2; D unresolved. The V gene's germline CDR1 is WNHNN and CDR2 SYGVQD (reference sequence). The CDR3 is 14 amino acids. Deletions cut 5 bases from V and 0 bases from J, with 7 bases between. CDR3 region: CASSSQPNTGELFF. Here the CDR3 DNA reads TGCGCCAGCAGTTCACAGCCGAACACCGGGGAGCTGTTTTTT.

The J gene is TRBJ2-7, the V gene TRBV11-2; D could derive from TRBD1 or TRBD2 (5 bases each). The CDR3 covers 13 residues. Germline loops: CDR1 SGHAT, CDR2 FQNNGV. V lost 5 bases, J lost 4 bases, and 12 bases lay in between. CDR3 loop: CASSPPGTYEQYF. The CDR3 coding sequence is TGTGCCAGCAGCCCTCCCGGGACGTACGAGCAGTACTTC.

V gene TRBV10-1 combines with J gene TRBJ2-5, with 8 nucleotides matching TRBD1. Trimming cost V 10 bases and J 2 bases; bases outside gene matches: 6. Germline values: CDR1 WNHNN, CDR2 SYGVQD (reference sequence). The CDR3 spans 13 residues. The CDR3 region is CATATGAQETQYF. The CDR3 nucleotides read TGCGCCACCGCGACAGGGGCTCAAGAGACCCAGTACTTC.

The chain carries TRBV7-9 and TRBJ1-1, with D uncertain. CDR1 is SEHNR and CDR2 is FQNEAQ in the germline V gene (reference sequence). Trimming removed 6 bases at V and 7 bases at J, with 18 bases between. The CDR3 runs 14 residues. CDR3 DNA: TGTGCCAGCAGGGGCCCTGCCCTTTGGGGTGAAGCTTTCTTT. This encodes CASRGPALWGEAFF.

This chain joins TRBV30 and TRBJ1-1; no definite D call. CDR3 length: 12 residues. Germline CDR1 GTSNPN, CDR2 SVGIG (reference sequence). Trimming removed 2 bases from V and 5 bases from J, with 9 bases in between. The CDR3 DNA reads TGTGCCTGGAGTAAGAGCAGGACTGAAGCTTTCTTT. Protein product: CAWSKSRTEAFF.

The chain joins TRBV29-1 to TRBJ2-1, with TRBD2 matching 11 bases. The germline V gene encodes CDR1 SQVTM and CDR2 ANQGSEA. V lost 4 bases, J lost 0 bases, and 8 bases stayed unmatched. The CDR3 is made up of 17 amino acids. Here the CDR3 DNA reads TGCAGCGTTGCCGGGACTAGCGGACGGAGCTCCTACAATGAGCAGTTCTTC. Its translation: CSVAGTSGRSSYNEQFF.

This clone was counted a few times. A read error may account for a junction end that differs from germline. The chain has TRBV4-1 and TRBJ2-1; D unresolved. The CDR3 length is 14 residues. Germline CDR1 reads MGHRA; CDR2 reads YSYEKL. CDR3 residues: CASGQGYSYNEQFF. CDR3 bases: TGCGCCAGCGGCCAAGGGTACTCCTACAATGAGCAGTTCTTC.

The chain carries TRBV19 and TRBJ2-5, with TRBD2 identical over 16 bases. CDR1 and CDR2 (germline): LNHDA, SQIVND (reference sequence). The CDR3 contains 16 residues. Losses at the gene ends were 3 bases for V and 2 bases for J; bases not matched to a gene: 0. Here the CDR3 reads CASSMGLAGGQETQYF. The CDR3 DNA reads TGTGCCAGTAGTATGGGACTAGCGGGGGGGCAAGAGACCCAGTACTTC.

The chain has TRBV5-7 and TRBJ1-3; D gene ambiguous. TRBV5-7 is labeled an ORF, and its function is uncertain. CDR3 length equals 12 residues. The germline V and J ends were trimmed by 9 bases and 10 bases, with 17 bases remaining between them. The CDR3 DNA reads as TGTGCCACCCCCCCTGTAGGCGTAACCATATATTTT. Translated: CATPPVGVTIYF.

The chain combines TRBV5-5 with TRBJ1-4; D gene ambiguous. This CDR3 has 13 amino acids. The germline V and J ends were trimmed by 4 bases and 5 bases, with 9 bases remaining between them. Germline lookup yields CDR1 SGHKS and CDR2 YYEKEE (reference sequence). CDR3 amino acids: CASSGQQNEKLFF. The CDR3 DNA is TGTGCCAGCAGCGGGCAACAGAATGAAAAACTGTTTTTT.

The rearrangement joins TRBV15 to TRBJ2-2; TRBD1 matches 9 bases. The CDR3 is made up of 15 amino acids. The ends lost 8 bases at V and 3 bases at J; junction bases unmatched: 7. Per germline, CDR1 LNHNV and CDR2 YYDKDF (reference sequence). This CDR3 is CATAAGTGHTGELFF. The CDR3, as DNA: TGTGCCACCGCCGCCGGGACAGGGCACACCGGGGAGCTGTTTTTT.

The chain couples TRBV4-1 to TRBJ2-1; D perhaps matches TRBD2 (6 bases). The CDR3 has 11 amino acids. Germline CDR1 reads MGHRA; CDR2 reads YSYEKL. V lost 4 bases to trimming and J lost 9 bases, with 7 bases between them. CDR3 in amino acids: CASSRAGEQFF. The CDR3 DNA sequence: TGCGCCAGCAGCCGAGCGGGTGAGCAGTTCTTC.

The chain carries TRBV6-1 and TRBJ2-7, with 7 bases identical to TRBD1. The CDR3 is 14 amino acids. The trim removed 3 bases at V and 7 bases at J, leaving 9 bases unmatched. CDR1 is MNHNS, CDR2 SASEGT, per germline. CDR3 sequence (DNA): TGTGCCAGCAGTGATAGGACAGGCCACCAAGAGCAGTACGTC. Translation: CASSDRTGHQEQYV.

The chain links TRBV7-3 to TRBJ2-1, with TRBD2 matching over 7 bases. The CDR3 covers 15 residues. Germline CDR1 is SGHTA and CDR2 is FQGTGA. V lost 1 base, J lost 3 bases, and 3 bases stayed unmatched. CDR3 region: CASSLSLAVYNEQFF. The CDR3 bases are TGTGCCAGCAGCTTAAGTCTAGCGGTCTACAATGAGCAGTTCTTC.

This chain connects TRBV20-1 to TRBJ1-2; D uncertain. From germline, CDR1 is DFQATT and CDR2 SNEGSKA (reference sequence). The CDR3 spans 11 residues. V was pared by 5 bases and J by 8 bases, with 12 bases between. In nucleotides, the CDR3 is TGCAGTGCTCCATGGGTGGACGGCTACACCTTC. Translation: CSAPWVDGYTF.

The chain employs TRBV12-5 and TRBJ2-6; 8 nucleotides match TRBD2. The J segment lost 0 bases and the V segment lost 3 bases, leaving 16 bases of the junction unmatched. The CDR3 covers 21 residues. Germline CDR1 and CDR2: LGHNT and FRNRAP. DNA for the CDR3: TGTGCTAGTGGTTTTGTTACTGGCACTAGCGGCCTTAGCTCTGGGGCCAACGTCCTGACTTTC. Protein: CASGFVTGTSGLSSGANVLTF.